The 21 T cell receptor beta chains presented below share a single source sample, sequenced in a study of blood T cell repertoires in COVID-19. Sequencing was performed with immunoSEQ multiplex PCR; in TCRdb, only in-frame clones are kept and a portion is missing. The sample carries over 70,000 clones, about four fifths recorded once. The sequenced material came from peripheral blood. Receptors were obtained from a man between 70 and 80 years old with COVID-19, enrolled during active disease.

This chain joins TRBV19 and TRBJ1-5; D remains ambiguous. From germline, CDR1 is LNHDA and CDR2 SQIVND (reference sequence). The V and J ends lost 8 bases and 7 bases respectively, with 15 bases between them. The CDR3 runs to 13 residues. CDR3: CASEKSRGQPQHF. The CDR3 coding sequence is TGTGCCAGTGAGAAGTCCCGAGGGCAGCCCCAGCATTTT.

V gene TRBV11-3 combines with J gene TRBJ1-1, with D uncertain. The length of the CDR3 is 13 residues. Germline CDR1 reads SGHNT; CDR2 reads YENEEA. V lost 5 bases, J lost 0 bases, and 7 bases lay in between. CDR3 sequence (DNA): TGTGCCAGCAGCGCAACACTGAACACTGAAGCTTTCTTT. Its protein is CASSATLNTEAFF.

V gene TRBV7-8 combines with J gene TRBJ1-1; D is ambiguous. Trimming took off 2 bases at V and 1 base at J, with 8 bases between the two ends. Germline V CDR1 and CDR2: SGHVS, FQNEAQ. The CDR3 length is 14 residues. The CDR3 here is CASSLIVRNTEAFF. DNA of the CDR3: TGTGCCAGCAGCTTAATCGTCCGGAACACTGAAGCTTTCTTT.

The rearrangement links TRBV19 to TRBJ1-6, with 7 bases lining up with TRBD1. CDR1 and CDR2 from the germline V gene are LNHDA and SQIVND (reference sequence). V trimming: 6 bases; J trimming: 3 bases; junction bases outside the gene matches: 5. The CDR3 spans 15 residues. The CDR3 sequence: CASRPRDSYNSPLHF. DNA of the CDR3: TGTGCCAGTAGGCCCCGGGACAGCTATAATTCACCCCTCCACTTT.

The CDR3 sequence: CASSISLGQLGTQYF. CDR3 nucleotides: TGTGCCAGTAGTATAAGTCTTGGGCAGTTGGGGACCCAGTACTTC. The chain employs TRBV19 and TRBJ2-5; D unresolved. This CDR3 region has 15 residues. The V gene's germline CDR1 is LNHDA and CDR2 SQIVND (reference sequence). The ends were cut back, 2 bases at V and 7 bases at J, with 17 bases in the middle.

The CDR3 protein is CASSWRGEGGSPLHF. Written as DNA, the CDR3 is TGTGCCAGCAGTTGGCGGGGAGAGGGAGGTTCACCCCTCCACTTT. The chain links TRBV28 to TRBJ1-6; D is uncertain. Germline V gene data show CDR1 as MDHEN and CDR2 as SYDVKM. This CDR3 is 15 amino acids long. The V end was cut by 4 bases, the J end by 9 bases, with 16 bases between.

This clone was counted a few times. V is TRBV7-2 and J is TRBJ2-2, with D perhaps TRBD1 (6 bases). Trimming cost V 0 bases and J 7 bases, with 12 bases left between them. Looked up from germline, CDR1 is SGHTA and CDR2 is FQGNSA. The CDR3 totals 15 residues. The DNA for the CDR3 is TGTGCCAGCAGCTTAGCGGGGACATGGGGCGGGGAGCTGTTTTTT. Its protein is CASSLAGTWGGELFF.

In this sample, this clone turned up a few times. The chain recombines TRBV5-4 with TRBJ1-3; D uncertain. V lost 5 bases to trimming and J lost 8 bases, with 14 bases between them. Germline CDR1 reads SGHNT; CDR2 reads YYREEE (reference sequence). The CDR3 consists of 13 residues. CDR3 sequence reads: CASRVGGRDTIYF. The CDR3, as DNA: TGTGCCAGCAGGGTCGGCGGCCGGGACACCATATATTTT.

V and J are TRBV11-2 and TRBJ1-1; no clear D gene. This CDR3 contains 14 residues. Trimming removed 5 bases at V and 0 bases at J, with 10 bases between. Germline CDR1 SGHAT, CDR2 FQNNGV. Written as DNA, the CDR3 is TGTGCCAGCAGCCGGGAGGGCCTGAACACTGAAGCTTTCTTT. Translated: CASSREGLNTEAFF.

The V gene is TRBV25-1, the J gene TRBJ2-2; D is unclear. V was trimmed by 5 bases and J by 3 bases, leaving 10 bases between them. This CDR3 is 14 amino acids long. The germline V gene has CDR1 MGHDK and CDR2 SYGVNS. The CDR3 bases are TGTGCCAGCAGTACTCATGGAGACACCGGGGAGCTGTTTTTT. This sequence encodes CASSTHGDTGELFF.

This chain uses TRBV7-8 with TRBJ1-6; 7 bases match TRBD1. The CDR3 sequence is 14 residues long. With 5 bases clipped from V and 8 bases from J, the junction kept 6 bases outside the gene matches. Germline V gene data show CDR1 as SGHVS and CDR2 as FQNEAQ. The CDR3 here is CASSRGQVYSPLHF. CDR3 bases: TGTGCCAGCAGCCGCGGACAGGTTTATTCACCCCTCCACTTT.

The CDR3 here is CASSIDRGYDEQFF. The CDR3 DNA follows: TGTGCCAGTAGTATAGATCGGGGTTACGATGAGCAGTTCTTC. The rearrangement links TRBV19 to TRBJ2-1; a weak D match, TRBD2 (5 bases). Trimming removed 0 bases at V and 8 bases at J, with 11 bases between. The CDR3 is 14 amino acids. Germline V gene data show CDR1 as LNHDA and CDR2 as SQIVND (reference sequence).

The chain carries TRBV11-3 and TRBJ2-4; 7 nucleotides align to TRBD1. The junction had 9 bases not matched to a gene; V was cut back by 3 bases and J by 1 base. CDR1 and CDR2 from the germline V gene are SGHNT and YENEEA. The CDR3 loop spans 17 amino acids. CDR3 nucleotides: TGTGCCAGCAGCTTTGTAGGGACAGCAGCTGCCAAAAACATTCAGTACTTC. Residues: CASSFVGTAAAKNIQYF. Complete variable domain (other parts from reference TRBV11-3 and TRBJ2-4): EAGVVQSPRYKIIEKKQPVAFWCNPISGHNTLYWYLQNLGQGPELLIRYENEEAVDDSQLPKDRFSAERLKGVDSTLKIQPAELGDSAVYLCASSFVGTAAAKNIQYFGAGTRLSVL.

J is TRBJ2-3 and V is TRBV5-1; a possible D gene is TRBD2 (6 bases). Looked up from germline, CDR1 is SGHRS and CDR2 is YFSETQ. V was shortened by 5 bases and J by 6 bases, with 16 bases between the two germline ends. The CDR3 contains 14 residues. In DNA, the CDR3 is TGCGCCAGCAGTTGGGGACTGGCGCGCGATACGCAGTATTTT. Its translation: CASSWGLARDTQYF.

This clone was detected only a few times. The gene calls are TRBV7-9 and TRBJ1-1; the D gene is possibly TRBD1 (5 bases). V was shortened by 2 bases and J by 2 bases, with 12 bases between the two germline ends. CDR1 is SEHNR and CDR2 is FQNEAQ in the germline V gene (reference sequence). CDR3 length: 15 residues. Written as DNA, the CDR3 is TGTGCCAGCAGCTTACCGGCAGGGTTAAACACTGAAGCTTTCTTT. The encoded protein is CASSLPAGLNTEAFF.

Here the CDR3 DNA reads TGTGCCAGCATCTCTGGTGCGGGTGGCGAGCAGTACTTC. As protein: CASISGAGGEQYF. The chain has TRBV28 and TRBJ2-7, with D possibly being TRBD2 (5 bases). V was pared by 7 bases and J by 6 bases, with 16 bases between. Per the germline V gene, CDR1 is MDHEN and CDR2 is SYDVKM. This CDR3 contains 13 residues. Drawing the rest from reference TRBV28 and TRBJ2-7, the complete variable domain is DVKVTQSSRYLVKRTGEKVFLECVQDMDHENMFWYRQDPGLGLRLIYFSYDVKMKEKGDIPEGYSVSREKKERFSLILESASTNQTSMYLCASISGAGGEQYFGPGTRLTVT.

The chain uses TRBV7-9 and TRBJ1-1, with 8 bases aligning to TRBD1. The length of the CDR3 is 16 residues. Trimming cost V 3 bases and J 5 bases; bases outside gene matches: 11. Germline-derived CDR1 and CDR2 are SEHNR and FQNEAQ (reference sequence). CDR3 DNA sequence: TGTGCCAGCAGCTTCGGACAGGGCTACCCGAGTACTGAAGCTTTCTTT. It translates to CASSFGQGYPSTEAFF.

V gene TRBV12-3 or TRBV12-4 combines with J gene TRBJ2-6; D not certain. The V end was cut by 7 bases, the J end by 0 bases, with 4 bases between. CDR3 size: 13 residues. This chain's CDR3 is CASTLSGANVLTF. In nucleotides, the CDR3 is TGTGCCAGCACCCTCTCTGGGGCCAACGTCCTGACTTTC.

The V call is TRBV21-1, the J call TRBJ2-2; the D call of TRBD2 is as the table states it, not checked on the DNA. TRBV21-1 is classified as a pseudogene. CDR3 length: 19 residues. The CDR3 is CASRRTSGRTQLNTGELFF. CDR3 bases: TGTGCCAGCAGACGGACTAGCGGGAGGACCCAGCTAAACACCGGGGAGCTGTTTTTT.

This chain connects TRBV4-2 to TRBJ1-1, with D perhaps TRBD1 (6 bases). V gave up 0 bases and J gave up 0 bases, with 11 bases separating them. Looked up from germline, CDR1 is LGHNA and CDR2 is YNFKEQ. The CDR3 consists of 16 residues. CDR3 protein: CASSQEPGAMNTEAFF. CDR3 coding DNA: TGTGCCAGCAGCCAAGAGCCAGGGGCCATGAACACTGAAGCTTTCTTT.

The rearrangement joins TRBV30 to TRBJ2-1; D is perhaps TRBD2 (6 bases). The V end was cut by 2 bases, the J end by 4 bases, with 12 bases between. The CDR3 length is 14 residues. CDR1 and CDR2 from the germline V gene are GTSNPN and SVGIG (reference sequence). The CDR3 bases are TGTGCCTGGAGTCTGGGGACTCCATACAATGAGCAGTTCTTC. Translating gives CAWSLGTPYNEQFF. Using reference TRBV30 and TRBJ2-1 for the parts outside the CDR3, the full variable domain is SQTIHQWPATLVQPVGSPLSLECTVEGTSNPNLYWYRQAAGRGLQLLFYSVGIGQISSEVPQNLSASRPQDRQFILSSKKLLLSDSGFYLCAWSLGTPYNEQFFGPGTRLTVL.